This entry lists 28 T cell receptor beta chains sequenced from one sample in a study of CD8 T cells in ankylosing spondylitis. Points from the study as a whole: One TCR beta motif, made up of roughly eight highly homologous variants, appeared characteristic of ankylosing spondylitis blood.

TCRdb called the 5' RACE reads again in MiXCR, with one record for every CDR3 protein. The sample yields approximately 520,000 distinct CDR3 sequences, approximately 5% seen once. Antigens of these TCRs are unknown. The source material was blood, either unsorted or a sorted T cell fraction (not recorded which). All receptors derive from a male donor with ankylosing spondylitis.

This clonotype was seen more than once but under ten times. This sequence joins TRBV4-2 and TRBJ2-7; D perhaps matches TRBD2 (6 bases). With 0 bases removed from V and 1 base from J, the gap between germline ends came to 13 bases. CDR3 length: 16 residues. CDR1 LGHNA and CDR2 YNFKEQ come from the germline V gene. DNA of the CDR3: TGTGCCAGCAGCCAAGATGAGCGCGCGGGATCCTACGAGCAGTACTTC. This sequence encodes CASSQDERAGSYEQYF.

This clonotype has at least ten counts. This chain connects TRBV7-2 to TRBJ2-7; TRBD2 is a possible D gene (6 bases). Germline V gene lookup returns CDR1 SGHTA and CDR2 FQGNSA. V gave up 2 bases and J gave up 3 bases, with 8 bases separating them. The CDR3 consists of 13 residues. As DNA, the CDR3 is TGTGCCAGCAGCTTACTGGACTACTACGAGCAGTACTTC. Encoded protein: CASSLLDYYEQYF.

This clonotype has ten or more counts. V gene TRBV5-1 combines with J gene TRBJ1-4, with 9 bases lining up with TRBD1. The CDR3 has 15 amino acids. Germline V gene sequence: CDR1 SGHRS, CDR2 YFSETQ. J was trimmed by 5 bases and V by 4 bases; bases with no gene match: 6. CDR3 region: CASSQGDRVNEKLFF. The CDR3 region has the DNA TGCGCCAGCAGCCAAGGGGACAGGGTGAATGAAAAACTGTTTTTT.

This clonotype has more than one count but fewer than ten. The chain links TRBV6-2 or TRBV6-3 to TRBJ2-7; 14 bases are shared with TRBD2. Trimming at V came to 4 bases and at J to 6 bases, leaving 11 bases not matched to a gene. The CDR3 totals 17 residues. Germline V gene data show CDR1 as MNHEY and CDR2 as SVGEGT. Here the CDR3 reads CASSFQMTSGGVGEQYF. The CDR3 DNA sequence: TGTGCCAGCAGTTTCCAGATGACTAGCGGGGGGGTCGGCGAGCAGTACTTC.

This clonotype showed up many times. The chain links TRBV12-3 or TRBV12-4 to TRBJ1-5; D unresolved. V lost 3 bases and J lost 0, with 9 bases in between. The CDR3 has 15 amino acids. This CDR3 reads CASSLAGYSNQPQHF. CDR3 DNA sequence: TGTGCCAGCAGTTTGGCGGGGTATAGCAATCAGCCCCAGCATTTT.

This clonotype was counted ten times or more. This chain links TRBV4-2 with TRBJ2-7; the match to TRBD1 covers 7 bases. The germline CDR1 and CDR2 sequences are LGHNA and YNFKEQ. Trimming at V came to 1 base and at J to 0 bases, leaving 6 bases not matched to a gene. The CDR3 length is 16 residues. As DNA, the CDR3 is TGTGCCAGCAGCCAAGCCGGGGACAGCCCCTCCTACGAGCAGTACTTC. Translated, it gives CASSQAGDSPSYEQYF.

This clonotype was counted many times. CDR3 sequence reads: CASLGDRVEHQPQHF. DNA of the CDR3: TGTGCCAGCCTCGGGGACAGGGTAGAGCATCAGCCCCAGCATTTT. The chain links TRBV9 to TRBJ1-5; 9 bases agree with TRBD1. The CDR3 runs 15 residues. Trimming cost V 7 bases and J 5 bases; bases outside gene matches: 10. The germline V gene encodes CDR1 SGDLS and CDR2 YYNGEE.

At least ten counts were recorded for this clonotype. V gene TRBV21-1 combines with J gene TRBJ2-2; the DNA was not compared with TRBD2, the D call given in the table. TRBV21-1 is described as a pseudogene. This CDR3 has 14 amino acids. In nucleotides, the CDR3 is TGTGCCAGCAGCACTGTAGCGGTTACCGGGGAGCTGTTTTTT. Protein product: CASSTVAVTGELFF.

This clonotype was observed at least ten times. V and J are TRBV29-1 and TRBJ2-5; D remains unclear. Trimming stripped 4 bases from V and 0 bases from J, with 9 bases between. Per germline, CDR1 SQVTM and CDR2 ANQGSEA. CDR3 length equals 13 residues. The CDR3 loop is CSVALGDQETQYF. CDR3 nucleotide sequence: TGCAGCGTTGCCCTTGGGGACCAAGAGACCCAGTACTTC.

This clonotype occurred many times. Written as DNA, the CDR3 is TGCAGTGCTCCCCCCCCGGGGGGAACCTACGAGCAGTACTTC. Translating gives CSAPPPGGTYEQYF. The V call is TRBV20-1, the J call TRBJ2-7; 7 bases match TRBD2. Germline V gene data show CDR1 as DFQATT and CDR2 as SNEGSKA (reference sequence). Trimming cost V 5 bases and J 2 bases; bases outside gene matches: 9. CDR3 length: 14 amino acids.

The sample holds many counts of this clonotype. J is TRBJ2-2 and V is TRBV4-2; no clear D gene. The V gene's germline CDR1 is LGHNA and CDR2 YNFKEQ. Deletions cut 4 bases from V and 1 base from J, with 10 bases between. CDR3 length equals 15 residues. CDR3 in amino acids: CASSLRTGNTGELFF. Here the CDR3 DNA reads TGTGCCAGCAGCCTCCGGACGGGGAACACCGGGGAGCTGTTTTTT.

This clonotype was recorded many times. V is TRBV20-1 and J is TRBJ2-5; D remains unclear. The V end lost 3 bases, the J end lost 3 bases, and 14 bases lay between the germline ends. Germline CDR1 DFQATT, CDR2 SNEGSKA (reference sequence). The CDR3 runs 14 residues. The CDR3 region has the DNA TGCAGTGCTAGTGACCAGCCGAACGAAGAGACCCAGTACTTC. Translated, it gives CSASDQPNEETQYF.

This chain uses TRBV5-1 with TRBJ2-3; TRBD2 agrees at 7 bases. The germline CDR1 and CDR2 sequences are SGHRS and YFSETQ. The V gene end was trimmed by 0 bases and the J gene end by 8 bases; junction bases not matched to a gene: 12. The CDR3 spans 16 residues. The CDR3 loop reads CASSLAPVAGDITQYF. As DNA, the CDR3 is TGCGCCAGCAGCTTGGCCCCAGTGGCGGGAGACATTACGCAGTATTTT.

In this sample, this clonotype turned up many times. This chain connects TRBV20-1 to TRBJ2-3; a possible D gene is TRBD2 (7 bases). The V end lost 5 bases, the J end lost 8 bases, and 20 bases lay between the germline ends. This CDR3 is built from 14 residues. Per the germline V gene, CDR1 is DFQATT and CDR2 is SNEGSKA (reference sequence). The CDR3 sequence is CSAFIGGPHGTQYF. CDR3 DNA sequence: TGCAGTGCTTTCATCGGGGGGCCCCACGGTACGCAGTATTTT.

This clonotype was recorded many times. The chain uses TRBV12-3 or TRBV12-4 and TRBJ1-2, with D possibly TRBD1 on 5 matching bases. Between the trimmed V and J ends, which lost 5 bases and 11 bases, there was a span of 21 bases. The CDR3 has 14 residues. CDR3 protein: CASSISGTTKAYTF. The CDR3 coding sequence is TGTGCCAGCAGTATCTCCGGGACGACCAAGGCATACACCTTC.

This clonotype turned up a few times. The CDR3 sequence: CSASRLAGGPGGELFF. CDR3 nucleotides: TGCAGTGCTAGTCGACTAGCGGGGGGGCCAGGTGGGGAGCTGTTTTTT. The rearrangement links TRBV20-1 to TRBJ2-2; TRBD2 aligns across 14 bases. The CDR3 is 16 residues long. Germline CDR1 and CDR2: DFQATT and SNEGSKA (reference sequence). The ends lost 3 bases at V and 8 bases at J; junction bases unmatched: 8.

This clonotype was observed at least ten times. The chain carries TRBV4-1 and TRBJ2-3, with D hard to call. CDR1 is MGHRA, CDR2 YSYEKL, per germline. The V gene lost 5 bases and the J gene lost 1 base, with 13 bases spanning the gap. This CDR3 region has 15 residues. CDR3 region: CASSTQEIRTDTQYF. As DNA, the CDR3 is TGCGCCAGCAGCACACAAGAGATACGCACAGATACGCAGTATTTT.

This clonotype was seen repeatedly, ten times or more. The J gene is TRBJ1-5, the V gene TRBV29-1, with a possible D match to TRBD1 (6 bases). V was shortened by 4 bases and J by 7 bases, with 11 bases between the two germline ends. The CDR3 is 12 amino acids. CDR1 and CDR2 (germline): SQVTM, ANQGSEA. CDR3 nucleotide sequence: TGCAGCGTTGGGGGGGCTGGGCAGCCCCAGCATTTT. It translates to CSVGGAGQPQHF.

In this sample, this clonotype turned up many times. The chain is built from TRBV10-3 and TRBJ2-5; D gene uncertain. Germline CDR1 and CDR2: ENHRY and SYGVKD. The V gene lost 6 bases and the J gene lost 3 bases, with 11 bases spanning the gap. CDR3 size: 13 residues. CDR3 nucleotides: TGTGCCATCAGCGGGCTAGAAGAAGAGACCCAGTACTTC. It specifies CAISGLEEETQYF.

This chain joins TRBV5-1 and TRBJ1-1; D gene ambiguous. CDR1 SGHRS and CDR2 YFSETQ come from the germline V gene. This CDR3 has 12 amino acids. V was shortened by 1 base and J by 8 bases, with 9 bases between the two germline ends. CDR3 loop: CASSLSQTEAFF. CDR3 coding DNA: TGCGCCAGCAGCTTGTCGCAGACGGAAGCTTTCTTT. Full variable domain (remainder filled in from reference TRBV5-1 and TRBJ1-1): KAGVTQTPRYLIKTRGQQVTLSCSPISGHRSVSWYQQTPGQGLQFLFEYFSETQRNKGNFPGRFSGRQFSNSRSEMNVSTLELGDSALYLCASSLSQTEAFFGQGTRLTVV.

This clonotype was detected many times. The chain combines TRBV6-2 or TRBV6-3 with TRBJ1-3, with D uncertain. Germline V gene data show CDR1 as MNHEY and CDR2 as SVGEGT. The CDR3 spans 16 residues. Trimming took off 0 bases at V and 0 bases at J, with 9 bases between the two ends. The CDR3 loop is CASSYSGISSGNTIYF. The CDR3 DNA follows: TGTGCCAGCAGTTACTCCGGGATTAGCTCTGGAAACACCATATATTTT.

This clonotype was counted many times. Germline is not matched at one junction end, which may reflect a read error. This rearrangement joins TRBV4-3 to TRBJ2-7, with a tentative D call TRBD2 (5 bases). Germline assignment: CDR1 LGHNA and CDR2 YSLEER. The CDR3 totals 14 residues. The DNA of the CDR3 is TGCGCCAGCAGCCCAAGGACTGTACACTACGAGCTGTACTTC. Protein product: CASSPRTVHYELYF.

This clonotype was detected ten times or more. The CDR3 coding sequence is TGTGCCAGCAGCTTGGGGGGCTCGAACACTGAAGCTTTCTTT. Residues: CASSLGGSNTEAFF. The J gene is TRBJ1-1, the V gene TRBV7-9, with D possibly TRBD1 on 6 matching bases. Germline CDR1 SEHNR, CDR2 FQNEAQ (reference sequence). The CDR3 sequence is 14 residues long. Trimming took off 3 bases at V and 1 base at J, with 9 bases between the two ends.

This clonotype was detected ten times or more. The CDR3 protein is CSARGDRAAFF. For the CDR3, the DNA is TGCAGTGCTAGAGGGGACAGGGCTGCTTTCTTT. This chain uses TRBV20-1 with TRBJ1-1; 9 bases match TRBD1. Germline V gene sequence: CDR1 DFQATT, CDR2 SNEGSKA (reference sequence). The CDR3 loop spans 11 amino acids. Trimming cost V 1 base and J 11 bases; bases outside gene matches: 2.

This clonotype was recorded many times. The chain employs TRBV12-3 or TRBV12-4 and TRBJ1-2; D gene uncertain. The ends were cut back, 3 bases at V and 8 bases at J, with 4 bases in the middle. The CDR3 consists of 10 residues. CDR3 sequence reads: CASSFDGYTF. The CDR3 nucleotides are TGTGCCAGCAGTTTCGACGGCTACACCTTC.

Ten or more counts support this clonotype. This chain uses TRBV6-1 with TRBJ1-1; D is unresolved. CDR1 and CDR2 (germline): MNHNS, SASEGT. The CDR3 length is 13 residues. Deletions cut 8 bases from V and 4 bases from J, with 14 bases between. The CDR3 region has the DNA TGTGCCAGCGCCCCTCGGTGGGGCACTGAAGCTTTCTTT. Translating it yields CASAPRWGTEAFF.

The J gene is TRBJ2-7, the V gene TRBV5-5; 8 bases line up with TRBD2. The CDR3 is made up of 15 amino acids. Germline V CDR1 and CDR2: SGHKS, YYEKEE (reference sequence). J lost 4 bases, V lost 1 base, and 7 bases had no gene match. CDR3 nucleotides: TGTGCCAGCAGCTTGAGGGCTAGCGGGCAGTACGAGCAGTACTTC. Translation gives CASSLRASGQYEQYF.

This clonotype showed up many times. This chain's CDR3 is CASSQVTQGLQETQYF. The CDR3 DNA sequence: TGCGCCAGCAGCCAAGTGACTCAGGGGCTCCAAGAGACCCAGTACTTC. V and J are TRBV4-3 and TRBJ2-5; TRBD1 is a possible D gene (6 bases). Germline V CDR1 and CDR2: LGHNA, YSLEER. The CDR3 spans 16 residues. V was cut by 1 base and J by 1 base, with 13 bases left in between.